This TCR beta chain was sequenced for a study of tumor-infiltrating lymphocytes in primary liver carcinoma. This clonotype was counted between two and nine times. Its cognate antigen is unknown. Since a much larger clone is just one base distant, this may be a read error. The input was about 490 ng total RNA; TCR beta cDNA was made from it with a constant-region primer. Three-round nested multiplex PCR performed with slightly modified ARM-PCR produced the TCR beta libraries. From the multiplex PCR reads, TCRdb called clonotypes with MiXCR, one entry per CDR3 protein. The sample lists just over 300,000 distinct CDR3 sequences, about three fifths occurring once. Study conclusions and caveats: Pairs of tumor regions overlapped more than tumor-adjacent and tumor-blood pairs did.

In addition to blood RNA drawn from unsorted whole blood, germline DNA was extracted. Source material: peripheral blood. This TCR derives from a woman between 25 and 40 years old with primary liver carcinoma and hepatitis B virus infection.

The CDR3 here is CASSLYGGTQYF. CDR3 coding DNA: TGTGCCAGCAGCCTTTACGGGGGTACGCAGTATTTT. This chain connects TRBV11-3 to TRBJ2-3; perhaps TRBD2 as D (6 bases). Per the germline V gene, CDR1 is SGHNT and CDR2 is YENEEA. The CDR3 length is 12 residues. The V and J ends lost 5 bases and 8 bases respectively, with 11 bases between them. The variable domain in full, completed from reference TRBV11-3 and TRBJ2-3, reads EAGVVQSPRYKIIEKKQPVAFWCNPISGHNTLYWYLQNLGQGPELLIRYENEEAVDDSQLPKDRFSAERLKGVDSTLKIQPAELGDSAVYLCASSLYGGTQYFGPGTRLTVL.